The 19 T cell receptor beta chains in this list originate from one sample, sequenced in a study of T cell changes during pregnancy in multiple sclerosis. Data came from immunoSEQ multiplex PCR; TCRdb stores just in-frame clones and leaves some out. The table lists more than 65,000 clones, over 80% of them singletons. The source material was CD4+ T cells from peripheral blood mononuclear cells, sampled before pregnancy. These receptors came from a female donor with multiple sclerosis, enrolled in a pregnancy study.

The chain uses TRBV7-9 and TRBJ2-7, with 10 positions matching TRBD1. From germline, CDR1 is SEHNR and CDR2 FQNEAQ (reference sequence). The CDR3 has 17 residues. V gave up 5 bases and J gave up 3 bases; unmatched junction bases: 13. CDR3 sequence (DNA): TGTGCCAGCAGCCAACCGGGACAGGGGACCAAGCACTACGAGCAGTACTTC. It yields the protein CASSQPGQGTKHYEQYF.

There are a few counts of this clone. In nucleotides, the CDR3 is TGTGCCAGCTCACCAAACTTGCAGGGGGCGGTCACTGAAGCTTTCTTT. The encoded protein is CASSPNLQGAVTEAFF. This sequence joins TRBV18 and TRBJ1-1; 8 bases fit TRBD1. CDR1 and CDR2 from the germline V gene are KGHSH and LQKENI. Trimming took 2 bases from V and 4 from J; bases not matched to a gene: 9. CDR3 length: 16 residues.

The chain is built from TRBV30 and TRBJ1-2, with TRBD1 identical over 9 bases. Germline-derived CDR1 and CDR2 are GTSNPN and SVGIG (reference sequence). The V gene end was trimmed by 2 bases and the J gene end by 8 bases; junction bases not matched to a gene: 6. The CDR3 consists of 13 residues. The CDR3 region has the DNA TGTGCCTGGAGTATGAGACAGGGGGAAGGCTACACCTTC. Translation: CAWSMRQGEGYTF.

This chain connects TRBV2 to TRBJ2-3, with D possibly matching TRBD1 (5 bases). CDR1 and CDR2 from the germline V gene are SNHLY and FYNNEI. V dropped 8 bases and J dropped 1 base, with 10 bases sitting between them. The CDR3 extends over 13 amino acids. The CDR3 here is CASARVGTDTQYF. CDR3 DNA: TGTGCCAGCGCCAGGGTCGGCACAGATACGCAGTATTTT.

The chain combines TRBV6-1 with TRBJ2-7, with a possible D match to TRBD2 (6 bases). Looked up from germline, CDR1 is MNHNS and CDR2 is SASEGT. This CDR3 is built from 12 residues. Deletions cut 8 bases from V and 2 bases from J, with 10 bases between. The CDR3 nucleotides are TGTGCCAGCGGGGAGCGGGCCTACGAGCAGTACTTC. It specifies CASGERAYEQYF.

This clone was observed a single time. This chain links TRBV5-5 with TRBJ1-2; 7 positions match TRBD1. The CDR3 covers 12 residues. Germline lookup yields CDR1 SGHKS and CDR2 YYEKEE (reference sequence). V shed 2 bases and J 8 bases; nucleotides not matched to a gene: 3. The CDR3 coding sequence is TGTGCCAGCAGCTTTGACAGGGAAGGCTACACCTTC. This encodes CASSFDREGYTF. Together with reference TRBV5-5 and TRBJ1-2, the CDR3 gives the full variable domain: DAGVTQSPTHLIKTRGQQVTLRCSPISGHKSVSWYQQVLGQGPQFIFQYYEKEERGRGNFPDRFSARQFPNYSSELNVNALLLGDSALYLCASSFDREGYTFGSGTRLTVV.

The chain links TRBV19 to TRBJ2-1; 7 bases map to TRBD1. The CDR3 is 14 amino acids. Germline loops: CDR1 LNHDA, CDR2 SQIVND (reference sequence). V gave up 10 bases and J gave up 3 bases; unmatched junction bases: 9. The DNA for the CDR3 is TGTGCCACGACCGGGACAGCGATCTACAATGAGCAGTTCTTC. This gives the protein CATTGTAIYNEQFF.

The table lists this clone with a count of one. The chain uses TRBV7-2 and TRBJ2-3; no clear D gene. Between the trimmed V and J ends, which lost 5 bases and 8 bases, there was a span of 11 bases. There are 12 residues in the CDR3. The germline V gene encodes CDR1 SGHTA and CDR2 FQGNSA. The CDR3 loop reads CASSIPGGTQYF. DNA of the CDR3: TGTGCCAGCAGCATCCCCGGCGGTACGCAGTATTTT.

This clone showed up just once. The V and J genes are TRBV19 and TRBJ1-3; D possibly corresponds to TRBD1 (6 bases). CDR1 and CDR2 (germline): LNHDA, SQIVND (reference sequence). Trimming left V 5 bases short and J 0 bases short, with 11 bases between. CDR3 size: 15 residues. CDR3 residues: CASSFGQLSGNTIYF. As DNA, the CDR3 is TGTGCCAGTAGTTTCGGACAGCTCTCTGGAAACACCATATATTTT.

V is TRBV5-5 and J is TRBJ1-5; tentatively, D is TRBD1 (5 bases). Germline CDR1 reads SGHKS; CDR2 reads YYEKEE (reference sequence). The ends were cut back, 2 bases at V and 6 bases at J, with 18 bases in the middle. The CDR3 covers 16 residues. This chain's CDR3 is CASSFLLGGEGQPQHF. In DNA form, the CDR3 reads TGTGCCAGCAGCTTTCTCTTGGGGGGTGAAGGTCAGCCCCAGCATTTT.

The genes are TRBV18 and TRBJ2-1; D is unresolved. V was trimmed by 1 base and J by 6 bases, leaving 4 bases between them. The CDR3 is 12 amino acids. CDR1 is KGHSH and CDR2 is LQKENI in the germline V gene. CDR3 sequence: CASSPRVNEQFF. CDR3 DNA sequence: TGTGCCAGCTCACCACGCGTCAATGAGCAGTTCTTC.

This chain links TRBV7-3 with TRBJ2-2; 7 nucleotides agree with TRBD1. V lost 5 bases, J lost 6 bases, and 6 bases stayed unmatched. The CDR3 covers 14 residues. Looked up from germline, CDR1 is SGHTA and CDR2 is FQGTGA. CDR3: CASSPQGWAGELFF. The CDR3 DNA reads TGTGCCAGCAGCCCACAGGGGTGGGCCGGGGAGCTGTTTTTT.

V and J are TRBV4-1 and TRBJ2-3, with 7 nucleotides matching TRBD1. The germline V gene encodes CDR1 MGHRA and CDR2 YSYEKL. The CDR3 is 15 amino acids. J gave up 4 bases and V 2 bases, and 6 bases lay outside the gene matches. The CDR3 DNA follows: TGCGCCAGCAGCCAACTCGACAGGGACGCAGATACGCAGTATTTT. Its translation: CASSQLDRDADTQYF.

This rearrangement joins TRBV7-9 to TRBJ2-1; a possible D gene is TRBD2 (5 bases). The V gene lost 5 bases and the J gene lost 8 bases, with 13 bases spanning the gap. Germline V lookup: CDR1 SEHNR, CDR2 FQNEAQ (reference sequence). The CDR3 runs 13 residues. The CDR3, as DNA: TGTGCCAGCAGCCGAGGGTTAGGGTATGAGCAGTTCTTC. Amino acid sequence: CASSRGLGYEQFF.

The rearrangement joins TRBV19 to TRBJ1-2; 8 nucleotides align to TRBD1. Germline V gives CDR1 LNHDA, CDR2 SQIVND (reference sequence). Trimming took 5 bases from V and 4 from J; bases not matched to a gene: 3. This CDR3 spans 13 amino acids. CDR3 residues: CASSRQGIYGYTF. The CDR3 nucleotides read TGTGCCAGTAGTCGACAGGGGATCTATGGCTACACCTTC. The full variable domain, with the rest looked up from reference TRBV19 and TRBJ1-2, is DGGITQSPKYLFRKEGQNVTLSCEQNLNHDAMYWYRQDPGQGLRLIYYSQIVNDFQKGDIAEGYSVSREKKESFPLTVTSAQKNPTAFYLCASSRQGIYGYTFGSGTRLTVV.

The rearrangement links TRBV27 to TRBJ1-2, with TRBD1 matching 7 bases. CDR1 is MNHEY, CDR2 SMNVEV, per germline (reference sequence). This CDR3 contains 15 residues. The V segment lost 4 bases and the J segment 4 bases; nucleotides outside the gene matches: 9. The CDR3 loop is CASSSPGQTPYGYTF. In DNA form, the CDR3 reads TGTGCCAGCAGTTCCCCGGGACAGACTCCCTATGGCTACACCTTC.

This chain uses TRBV19 with TRBJ2-3; 14 nucleotides line up with TRBD2. The CDR3 length is 17 residues. After removal of 7 bases from V and 5 bases from J, the junction contained 11 bases not matched to a gene. Germline V lookup: CDR1 LNHDA, CDR2 SQIVND (reference sequence). In nucleotides, the CDR3 is TGTGCCAGTAATCCTCTCACCGGACTAGCGGGGGGAGATACGCAGTATTTT. This gives the protein CASNPLTGLAGGDTQYF.

The CDR3 sequence: CASISGSLNEKLFF. CDR3 in DNA: TGTGCCAGCATATCAGGTTCCCTTAATGAAAAACTGTTTTTT. The J gene is TRBJ1-4, the V gene TRBV6-1; D remains ambiguous. Per germline, CDR1 MNHNS and CDR2 SASEGT. The V end was cut by 7 bases, the J end by 4 bases, with 13 bases between. This CDR3 spans 14 amino acids.

The chain combines TRBV6-1 with TRBJ1-2; D gene ambiguous. CDR3 length equals 12 residues. Germline V gene lookup returns CDR1 MNHNS and CDR2 SASEGT. The ends were cut back, 3 bases at V and 12 bases at J, with 14 bases in the middle. Here the CDR3 reads CASSEVYRTDTF. In nucleotides, the CDR3 is TGTGCCAGCAGTGAGGTTTACAGAACAGACACCTTC.